The present T cell receptor (beta chain) was sequenced within a study of blood T cell repertoires in COVID-19 (dated by TCRdb to 2018 to 2020). A note on the overall study: Samples covering the acute and convalescent phases of COVID-19 were provided by collaborators in the United States, Italy and Spain. The prospective study material was composed of cDNA or gDNA derived from T cells, B-cell-depleted T cells, or PBMCs. The dataset comprised deeply sampled blood TCRbeta repertoires from subjects exposed to, actively infected with, or recovered from COVID-19. A freely available public database, intended as a resource for researchers studying the immune response to SARS-CoV-2, is where the repertoires were released. Samples came from the ongoing ImmuneRACE study (first 160 participants) plus 1,254 subjects from 6 global collaborators. Sample metadata almost always included a de-identified subject ID, COVID-19 status, age in years and sex. Where HLA class I and class II types were available, the types were taken from metadata supplied by the sample provider, not from assay-based typing.

TCRbeta CDR3 regions were amplified from genomic DNA using the immunoSEQ Assay, a bias-controlled multiplex PCR. The study's own analysis went as follows. The number of nucleated cells in each sample was estimated by amplification of reference gene primers within the assay. To quantify the absolute abundance of each unique TCRbeta CDR3 rearrangement, sequence reads were collapsed and filtered. For each sample, productive Simpson clonality was calculated as the square root of Simpson's diversity index over productive rearrangements. The clones in this table, taken by TCRdb from immuneACCESS, are in-frame only. Not every clone is retained; where verified, under half of the shortfall comes from an unresolved V gene, and the cause of the rest is unknown. V and J calls plus clone size are reproduced from that table; the DNA served to infer D and trimming. The sample includes 200,000 to 300,000 clones, with approximately 88% observed a single time. Under 2.5% of the sample belongs to the ten largest clones.

In regard to this clone: The antigen it binds to is not known. Qualities for individual bases were not recorded, and no much larger clone is one base off.

Participants in the prospective study were aged roughly 18 to 89 years, lived in about two dozen United States geographic areas, and enrolled through a virtual design. In the prospective study, participants were assigned to cohorts based on the clinical history participants reported in a screening survey and a study questionnaire. Each participant in the prospective study had whole blood, serum and a nasopharyngeal or oropharyngeal swab collected by mobile phlebotomists. Participants in the prospective study had the option to provide additional blood draws and questionnaires over a roughly two-month period. Prospective study blood samples were shipped either frozen or at room temperature before DNA extraction. Results the study describes overall, beyond this receptor: The amount of clinical and demographic metadata varied by source and participant and was provided uncurated.

The clonotype comes from a woman aged 40 to 50 with acute COVID-19. Sequencing was done on a sample of PBMCs or T cells enriched from blood (not recorded which).

The CDR3 here reads CSVAGTGGGYTF. The nucleotide sequence is TGCAGCGTGGCGGGGACAGGGGGTGGCTACACCTTC. This chain joins TRBV29-1 to TRBJ1-2; the junction holds 11 bases that match TRBD1. CDR3 length: 12 amino acids, cysteine to phenylalanine. Left in the record is the CDR3 DNA by itself, 36 bases read in frame from the first base. For CDR1 and CDR2, the germline V gene lists SQVTM and ANQGSEA. For this chain, trimming is 6 bases at the V end and 7 bases at the J end, and the number of junction bases without a gene match is 4.